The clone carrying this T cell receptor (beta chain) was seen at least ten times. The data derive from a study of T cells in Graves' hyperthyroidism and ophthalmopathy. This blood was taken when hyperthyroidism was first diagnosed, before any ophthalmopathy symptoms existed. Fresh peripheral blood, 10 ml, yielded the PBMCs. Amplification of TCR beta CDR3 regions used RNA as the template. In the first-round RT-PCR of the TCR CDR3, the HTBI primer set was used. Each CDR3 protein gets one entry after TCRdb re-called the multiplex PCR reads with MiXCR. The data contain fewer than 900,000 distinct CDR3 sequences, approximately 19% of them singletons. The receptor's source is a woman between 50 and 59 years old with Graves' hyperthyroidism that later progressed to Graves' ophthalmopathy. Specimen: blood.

The CDR3 sequence is CSARDGRSSHEQFF. The CDR3 region has the DNA TGCAGTGCTAGAGACGGGAGGAGCAGCCATGAGCAGTTCTTC. This sequence joins TRBV20-1 and TRBJ2-1, with 7 bases matching TRBD2. V was pared by 0 bases and J by 8 bases, with 7 bases of the junction left unmatched. CDR3 length: 14 residues. Per germline, CDR1 DFQATT and CDR2 SNEGSKA (reference sequence).